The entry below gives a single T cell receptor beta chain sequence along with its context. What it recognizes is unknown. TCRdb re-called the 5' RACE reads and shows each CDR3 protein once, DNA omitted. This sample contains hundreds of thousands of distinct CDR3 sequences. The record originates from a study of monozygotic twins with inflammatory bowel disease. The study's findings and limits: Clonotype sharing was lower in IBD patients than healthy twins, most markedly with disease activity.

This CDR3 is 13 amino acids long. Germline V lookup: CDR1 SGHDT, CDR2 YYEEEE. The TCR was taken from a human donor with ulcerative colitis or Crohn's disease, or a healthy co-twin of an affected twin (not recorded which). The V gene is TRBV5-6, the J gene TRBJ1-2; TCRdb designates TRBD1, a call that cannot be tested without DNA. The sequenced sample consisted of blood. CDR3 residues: CASSLAGGEGYTF.